One and the same sample provided the 30 T cell receptor beta chains below, sequenced in a study of T cell responses to AZD1222 COVID-19 vaccine. The method was immunoSEQ multiplex PCR; TCRdb's version includes in-frame clones alone and lacks a portion of them. The sample contains 150,000 to 200,000 clones, more than 85% of which appear only once. The specimen was peripheral blood, collected on day 0 of AZD1222 vaccination. These receptors were taken from an adult in good health.

This rearrangement joins TRBV6-6 to TRBJ2-1; weak D call: TRBD2 (6 bases). CDR3 length: 15 residues. Germline assignment: CDR1 MNHNY and CDR2 SVGAGI (reference sequence). Trimming stripped 7 bases from V and 2 bases from J, with 15 bases between. The CDR3 DNA sequence: TGTGCCAGCATGGATGGGGGGAGTCCCTACAATGAGCAGTTCTTC. Translated, it gives CASMDGGSPYNEQFF.

CDR3 sequence reads: CAISDSWSGLAGRGYNEQFF. In DNA form, the CDR3 reads TGTGCCATCAGTGATAGTTGGTCCGGACTAGCGGGACGAGGATACAATGAGCAGTTCTTC. V usage is TRBV10-3 and J usage is TRBJ2-1; 12 nucleotides agree with TRBD2. V trimming: 3 bases; J trimming: 4 bases; junction bases outside the gene matches: 16. The CDR3 has 20 residues. Germline assignment: CDR1 ENHRY and CDR2 SYGVKD.

The rearrangement links TRBV19 to TRBJ2-7, with TRBD1 identical over 9 bases. Germline loops: CDR1 LNHDA, CDR2 SQIVND (reference sequence). Trimming cost V 5 bases and J 0 bases; bases outside gene matches: 5. The CDR3 contains 15 residues. The CDR3 region is CASSPGTGSSYEQYF. The CDR3 DNA reads as TGTGCCAGTAGTCCCGGGACAGGGAGCTCCTACGAGCAGTACTTC.

The chain is built from TRBV9 and TRBJ1-2, with D possibly being TRBD1 (5 bases). Germline V gene sequence: CDR1 SGDLS, CDR2 YYNGEE. The germline V and J ends were trimmed by 3 bases and 4 bases, with 10 bases remaining between them. This CDR3 spans 13 amino acids. The CDR3 DNA sequence: TGTGCCAGCAGCGCCCAGGGTCCCTATGGCTACACCTTC. Translating it yields CASSAQGPYGYTF.

This clone was detected only a few times. V usage is TRBV11-2 and J usage is TRBJ2-7; 10 nucleotides align to TRBD2. With 5 bases clipped from V and 6 bases from J, the junction kept 7 bases outside the gene matches. Germline lookup yields CDR1 SGHAT and CDR2 FQNNGV. The CDR3 loop spans 14 amino acids. The CDR3 DNA sequence: TGTGCCAGCAGCCCATACTCTAGCGGGAGCGAGCAGTACTTC. Translated: CASSPYSSGSEQYF.

V is TRBV18 and J is TRBJ2-7; D assignment may be TRBD1 or TRBD2 (5 bases each). Trimming took off 3 bases at V and 2 bases at J, with 14 bases between the two ends. Looked up from germline, CDR1 is KGHSH and CDR2 is LQKENI. The CDR3 consists of 15 residues. Written as DNA, the CDR3 is TGTGCCAGCTCACCCTCCCGGGACGCTCCCTACGAGCAGTACTTC. Protein product: CASSPSRDAPYEQYF.

The chain recombines TRBV6-1 with TRBJ1-1, with no clear D. Trimming took 3 bases from V and 1 from J, leaving 12 bases between them. The CDR3 runs 15 residues. CDR1 and CDR2 (germline): MNHNS, SASEGT. CDR3 sequence: CASSDDLGGNTEAFF. The CDR3 coding sequence is TGTGCCAGCAGTGATGATTTAGGAGGGAACACTGAAGCTTTCTTT.

In this sample, this clone turned up once. The J gene is TRBJ1-2, the V gene TRBV30; D is unclear. V gave up 1 base and J gave up 3 bases, with 12 bases separating them. The CDR3 is 14 residues long. In germline, CDR1 is GTSNPN, CDR2 SVGIG (reference sequence). The chain's CDR3 is CAWSATIPYYGYTF. Here the CDR3 DNA reads TGTGCCTGGAGTGCCACCATCCCCTACTATGGCTACACCTTC.

The chain joins TRBV7-9 to TRBJ2-7; no clear D gene. Trimming stripped 4 bases from V and 4 bases from J, with 11 bases between. The CDR3 is 13 residues long. Germline V gene lookup returns CDR1 SEHNR and CDR2 FQNEAQ (reference sequence). CDR3 bases: TGTGCCAGCAGCTCCGACCCCCGGTACGAGCAGTACTTC. Translated: CASSSDPRYEQYF.

The rearrangement joins TRBV10-3 to TRBJ1-5; 7 nucleotides align to TRBD1. V was pared by 4 bases and J by 5 bases, with 5 bases of the junction left unmatched. CDR1 and CDR2 (germline): ENHRY, SYGVKD. The length of the CDR3 is 14 residues. CDR3 nucleotide sequence: TGTGCCATCAGTGGCCAGGGGGGACATCAGCCCCAGCATTTT. Residues: CAISGQGGHQPQHF.

V and J are TRBV4-1 and TRBJ1-2, with unresolved D. The V gene lost 0 bases and the J gene lost 2 bases, with 10 bases spanning the gap. This CDR3 spans 15 amino acids. Germline V gene sequence: CDR1 MGHRA, CDR2 YSYEKL. The CDR3 reads CASSQDQALNYGYTF. The CDR3 DNA is TGCGCCAGCAGCCAAGATCAGGCACTCAACTATGGCTACACCTTC.

The chain has TRBV7-9 and TRBJ2-5; D call uncertain. The CDR3 contains 14 residues. Trimming pared 8 bases from V and 3 bases from J, leaving 16 bases between. The germline V gene has CDR1 SEHNR and CDR2 FQNEAQ (reference sequence). In DNA form, the CDR3 reads TGTGCCAGCTGCCCGCCCGGGCTTGAAGAGACCCAGTACTTC. Protein product: CASCPPGLEETQYF.

The rearrangement links TRBV2 to TRBJ1-2; D might be TRBD1 (5 bases). CDR3 length: 13 amino acids. Between the trimmed V and J ends, which lost 4 bases and 3 bases, there was a span of 9 bases. From germline, CDR1 is SNHLY and CDR2 FYNNEI. The CDR3 coding sequence is TGTGCCAGCAGTGTTCGAGGGGACTATGGCTACACCTTC. This sequence encodes CASSVRGDYGYTF.

The chain carries TRBV19 and TRBJ1-2, with a weak D call TRBD1 (5 bases). The V end was cut by 11 bases, the J end by 8 bases, with 30 bases between. This CDR3 region has 16 residues. Germline values: CDR1 LNHDA, CDR2 SQIVND (reference sequence). The CDR3 DNA sequence: TGTGCCTCCAAAGGAGGGGCTGACTACCAAGTGGGGGGCTACACCTTC. Translation: CASKGGADYQVGGYTF.

Written as DNA, the CDR3 is TGCAGTGCTAGTTCCAGTGGGGGGAGCTCCTACGAGCAGTACTTC. Its translation: CSASSSGGSSYEQYF. The V and J genes are TRBV20-1 and TRBJ2-7; D is possibly TRBD2 (6 bases). The length of the CDR3 is 15 residues. Germline V lookup: CDR1 DFQATT, CDR2 SNEGSKA (reference sequence). V shed 3 bases and J shed 0 bases, with 15 bases lying between them.

The V and J genes are TRBV6-5 and TRBJ2-7; D possibly corresponds to TRBD2 (7 bases). Germline-derived CDR1 and CDR2 are MNHEY and SVGAGI. This CDR3 has 12 residues. V lost 6 bases to trimming and J lost 7 bases, with 13 bases between them. DNA of the CDR3: TGTGCCAGCAGCTCGGAGGGGGGGGAGCAGTACTTC. It translates to CASSSEGGEQYF.

The gene calls are TRBV3-1 (or the pseudogene TRBV3-2) and TRBJ1-5; D unresolved. Germline loops: CDR1 LGHDT, CDR2 YNNKEL (reference sequence). Trimming left V 2 bases short and J 1 base short, with 6 bases between. This CDR3 is 14 amino acids long. CDR3 protein: CASSQFLSNQPQHF. DNA for the CDR3: TGTGCCAGCAGCCAATTTTTGAGCAATCAGCCCCAGCATTTT.

The chain joins TRBV5-1 to TRBJ1-1, with D perhaps TRBD1 (5 bases). Germline values: CDR1 SGHRS, CDR2 YFSETQ. This CDR3 has 16 amino acids. V dropped 4 bases and J dropped 1 base, with 17 bases sitting between them. The DNA for the CDR3 is TGCGCCAGCAGCCCGATCCCGGGACTGCAGAACACTGAAGCTTTCTTT. Amino acids: CASSPIPGLQNTEAFF.

The chain is built from TRBV9 and TRBJ1-4; 9 nucleotides line up with TRBD1. The V gene end was trimmed by 4 bases and the J gene end by 4 bases; junction bases not matched to a gene: 5. Germline V gene sequence: CDR1 SGDLS, CDR2 YYNGEE. CDR3 length: 15 residues. The CDR3 is CASSPTGGNNEKLFF. The DNA for the CDR3 is TGTGCCAGCAGCCCAACAGGGGGCAATAATGAAAAACTGTTTTTT.

The chain recombines TRBV2 with TRBJ2-7; D not certain. V was clipped by 0 bases and J by 7 bases, with 10 bases between them. In germline, CDR1 is SNHLY, CDR2 FYNNEI. The CDR3 length is 13 residues. The CDR3 reads CASSEAFLGEQYF. In nucleotides, the CDR3 is TGTGCCAGCAGTGAAGCGTTTTTGGGAGAGCAGTACTTC.

V and J are TRBV4-1 and TRBJ2-5; 8 bases agree with TRBD2. The CDR3 consists of 17 residues. The germline V gene has CDR1 MGHRA and CDR2 YSYEKL. V gave up 0 bases and J gave up 5 bases; unmatched junction bases: 11. The CDR3 DNA is TGCGCCAGCAGCCAAGAAGGAGCTCGGGGGGGAATGGAGACCCAGTACTTC. This encodes CASSQEGARGGMETQYF.

J is TRBJ1-1 and V is TRBV6-5; D is unresolved. The CDR3 runs 14 residues. With 6 bases removed from V and 3 bases from J, the gap between germline ends came to 14 bases. The germline V gene has CDR1 MNHEY and CDR2 SVGAGI. The CDR3 spells CASSFRYRDTEAFF. In nucleotides, the CDR3 is TGTGCCAGCAGCTTCAGGTATCGTGACACTGAAGCTTTCTTT.

The rearrangement uses TRBV12-5 and TRBJ2-1; D is unresolved. Germline V gene lookup returns CDR1 LGHNT and CDR2 FRNRAP. This CDR3 contains 13 residues. V lost 5 bases and J lost 8, with 13 bases in between. CDR3 protein: CASGPSNPHEQFF. For the CDR3, the DNA is TGTGCTAGTGGTCCTTCGAACCCCCATGAGCAGTTCTTC.

This clone was recorded only once. The chain recombines TRBV6-5 with TRBJ1-1, with TRBD1 identical over 8 bases. From germline, CDR1 is MNHEY and CDR2 SVGAGI. The CDR3 length is 16 residues. With 0 bases clipped from V and 2 bases from J, the junction kept 5 bases outside the gene matches. As DNA, the CDR3 is TGTGCCAGCAGTTACTCGAGCCCAGGGGGCAACACTGAAGCTTTCTTT. Translation: CASSYSSPGGNTEAFF.

The chain employs TRBV19 and TRBJ2-3; D gene unclear. The V gene lost 4 bases and the J gene lost 3 bases, with 11 bases spanning the gap. CDR3 size: 14 residues. Germline V CDR1 and CDR2: LNHDA, SQIVND (reference sequence). CDR3 sequence (DNA): TGTGCCAGTAGTACGAAGGGTCGGACAGATACGCAGTATTTT. It codes for CASSTKGRTDTQYF. Full variable domain (outside the CDR3, taken from reference TRBV19 and TRBJ2-3): DGGITQSPKYLFRKEGQNVTLSCEQNLNHDAMYWYRQDPGQGLRLIYYSQIVNDFQKGDIAEGYSVSREKKESFPLTVTSAQKNPTAFYLCASSTKGRTDTQYFGPGTRLTVL.

The chain employs TRBV4-1 and TRBJ2-3; D gene uncertain. The CDR3 is made up of 12 amino acids. In germline, CDR1 is MGHRA, CDR2 YSYEKL. Trimming shortened V by 4 bases and J by 5 bases, and 7 bases separated the two germline ends. The CDR3 here is CASSPSRDTQYF. The CDR3, as DNA: TGCGCCAGCAGCCCCTCGCGAGATACGCAGTATTTT.

V and J are TRBV5-6 and TRBJ1-2; D perhaps matches TRBD1 (5 bases). Between the trimmed V and J ends, which lost 2 bases and 5 bases, there was a span of 10 bases. Germline assignment: CDR1 SGHDT and CDR2 YYEEEE. The CDR3 covers 13 residues. The CDR3, as DNA: TGTGCCAGCAGCTTAGGACATGGTTATGGCTACACCTTC. Protein product: CASSLGHGYGYTF.

In this sample, this clone turned up once. The chain employs TRBV28 and TRBJ1-1; 7 positions agree with TRBD1. The CDR3 is 17 residues long. The V gene end was trimmed by 4 bases and the J gene end by 6 bases; junction bases not matched to a gene: 17. The germline CDR1 and CDR2 sequences are MDHEN and SYDVKM. CDR3 nucleotides: TGTGCCAGCAGTTCCCCGGGGGTGGCAGGGGGTGGGCCTGAAGCTTTCTTT. The encoded protein is CASSSPGVAGGGPEAFF.

The rearrangement joins TRBV3-1 (or the pseudogene TRBV3-2) to TRBJ1-3; D may be TRBD1 (5 bases). With 5 bases removed from V and 0 bases from J, the gap between germline ends came to 11 bases. This CDR3 region has 15 residues. Germline V CDR1 and CDR2: LGHDT, YNNKEL (reference sequence). CDR3 region: CASSKQVRSGNTIYF. DNA for the CDR3: TGTGCCAGCAGCAAACAGGTTCGCTCTGGAAACACCATATATTTT.

The chain joins TRBV5-4 to TRBJ1-2; possibly TRBD1 for D (5 bases). Trimming removed 9 bases at V and 0 bases at J, with 18 bases between. CDR1 is SGHNT and CDR2 is YYREEE in the germline V gene (reference sequence). The CDR3 loop spans 15 amino acids. CDR3 sequence (DNA): TGTGCCATCGAGCCGGAGGGGAGATCTAACTATGGCTACACCTTC. As protein: CAIEPEGRSNYGYTF.